This is a list of T cell receptor beta chains from one sample in a study of blood T cell repertoires in COVID-19. The protocol was immunoSEQ multiplex PCR, while the TCRdb copy is restricted to in-frame clones and leaves out a portion. The sample yields roughly 150,000 clones, approximately 90% seen once. Sequenced sample: peripheral blood. These TCRs come from a woman between 65 and 79 years old with acute or convalescent COVID-19. The CDR3 runs from the conserved cysteine through the conserved F or W.

v_gene,j_gene,CDR3aa
TRBV11-2,TRBJ1-1,CASSNTGTGNTEAFF
TRBV7-9,TRBJ1-6,CASSLRRSSSYNSPLHF
TRBV4-2,TRBJ1-5,CASSQGGGTGGNQPQHF
TRBV6-5,TRBJ2-1,CASSYSRQVYEQFF
TRBV6-2/TRBV6-3,TRBJ2-5,CASSKADSPIGTQYF
TRBV5-1,TRBJ1-2,CASSLVLVDQTSGGYTF
TRBV6-5,TRBJ1-2,CASSPGQGFEGYTF
TRBV6-2/TRBV6-3,TRBJ1-3,CASSYSRPENGNTIYF
TRBV19,TRBJ1-2,CASSIPGVIYGYTF
TRBV6-6,TRBJ1-5,CASSSPTGLDNQPQHF
TRBV25-1,TRBJ2-1,CATTVWGGNEQFF
TRBV6-2/TRBV6-3,TRBJ1-1,CASSQLGQLRNTEAFF
TRBV6-5,TRBJ2-1,CASSYDGAENNEQFF
TRBV2,TRBJ2-3,CASSLLAGFGTDTQYF
TRBV2,TRBJ1-6,CASSEVGFGNSPLHF
TRBV7-9,TRBJ1-1,CASSPEGAAPFF
TRBV12-3/TRBV12-4,TRBJ1-1,CASKLDTEAFF
TRBV6-5,TRBJ1-2,CASSYGQGGRYGYTF
TRBV29-1,TRBJ1-2,CSVVGGFGYTF
TRBV28,TRBJ1-2,CASGKTEGRFGTF
TRBV27,TRBJ1-6,CASSLGWQGASSPLHF
TRBV6-5,TRBJ2-5,CASRQQGMRETQYF
TRBV24-1,TRBJ1-2,CATSDSPSWDRGGYTF
TRBV11-2,TRBJ1-2,CASSSQDRVYSYGYTF
TRBV5-4,TRBJ1-2,CASSQQTMSYGYTF
TRBV29-1,TRBJ2-7,CSVDPTGTGIEQYF
TRBV3-1/TRBV3-2,TRBJ1-1,CASSSGKRSEAFF
TRBV7-2,TRBJ2-1,CASSSGGGLYNEQFF
TRBV10-3,TRBJ2-3,CAISALNTGGESDTQYF
TRBV28,TRBJ1-4,CASSLPTGTNEKLFF
TRBV10-1,TRBJ2-3,CASPVYGGAYPTDTQYF
TRBV19,TRBJ1-5,CASSWTGNQPQHF
TRBV3-1/TRBV3-2,TRBJ1-6,CASSQVMRTGNNSPLHF
TRBV4-1,TRBJ1-6,CASSQDRQSYYNSPLHF
TRBV6-5,TRBJ2-7,CASKKGVARDEQYF
TRBV13,TRBJ1-2,CASSGRGQGNGYTF
TRBV6-5,TRBJ1-2,CASRTDTAYGYTF
TRBV6-5,TRBJ1-1,CASSETREAFF
TRBV11-2,TRBJ2-5,CASSLGFSEVLRETQYF
TRBV28,TRBJ1-3,CASSSAISGNTIYF
TRBV6-5,TRBJ1-2,CASSPRLEDYGYTF
TRBV6-1,TRBJ1-6,CASSGVGVSYNSPLHF
TRBV10-1,TRBJ1-1,CASSVAENTEAFF
TRBV5-3,TRBJ1-3,CARSQGGVHTIYF
TRBV28,TRBJ1-5,CASSDTGGRQPQHF
TRBV6-4,TRBJ2-4,CASTPELPHSLAKNIQYF
TRBV18,TRBJ1-5,CASSESANQPQHF
TRBV27,TRBJ1-2,CASKPTRIGGRGYGYTF
TRBV28,TRBJ1-5,CASSLTGFGNQPQHF
TRBV20-1,TRBJ1-4,CSAINEKLFF
TRBV2,TRBJ1-4,CASRPGQGMNEKLFF
TRBV7-9,TRBJ2-3,CASSLGADTQYF
TRBV19,TRBJ2-1,CASRAGGSNEQFF
TRBV12-3/TRBV12-4,TRBJ1-2,CASSSGLYGYTF
TRBV27,TRBJ1-2,CASSLNPGQGDYGYTF
TRBV5-4,TRBJ2-2,CASSSWTSANTGELFF
TRBV7-6,TRBJ1-4,CASSLYISATNEKLFF